The rows below give T cell receptor beta chains drawn from one sample of a study of identical twins. TCRdb independently ran MiXCR on the 5' RACE reads; one entry per CDR3 protein. Here the sample spans hundreds of thousands of distinct CDR3 sequences, 20% to 25% being singletons. A further study also used this sample, focusing on T cells expressing NK-cell markers.

The sequenced sample consisted of CD4+ T cells sorted from blood. The receptors stem from a woman in her late teens or twenties in good health. The conserved cysteine and the conserved F or W are not part of the CDR3 here. D genes are given only for firm matches. Rows give clone size only sometimes, using once, few, many, or a class for an expanded clone.

V,size,J,D,CDR3
TRBV11-3,few,TRBJ2-3,NA,ASGRDSTDTQY
TRBV24-1,NA,TRBJ2-3,NA,ATRGMTDTQY
TRBV6-5,few,TRBJ2-7,NA,ASSYSSGTAYEQY
TRBV2,NA,TRBJ1-5,NA,ASLRDSNQPQH
TRBV7-9,few,TRBJ1-1,NA,ASSWVHTEAF
TRBV7-9,NA,TRBJ1-1,TRBD1,ASSPSTGFAEAF
TRBV12-3/TRBV12-4,many,TRBJ1-1,NA,ASSRQANTEAF
TRBV11-3,NA,TRBJ1-1,NA,ASSLQGTSEAF
TRBV11-2,NA,TRBJ2-6,NA,ASSLRGAGVGANVLT
TRBV9,NA,TRBJ2-6,NA,ASSGTGANVLT
TRBV6-2/TRBV6-3,few,TRBJ1-6,NA,ASSYATGGSYNSPLH
TRBV4-1,NA,TRBJ2-3,NA,ASSQGGGRGKGADTQY
TRBV6-1,NA,TRBJ1-1,TRBD1,ASNKQGPHLEAF
TRBV5-1,NA,TRBJ2-1,NA,ASVDPSSYNEQF